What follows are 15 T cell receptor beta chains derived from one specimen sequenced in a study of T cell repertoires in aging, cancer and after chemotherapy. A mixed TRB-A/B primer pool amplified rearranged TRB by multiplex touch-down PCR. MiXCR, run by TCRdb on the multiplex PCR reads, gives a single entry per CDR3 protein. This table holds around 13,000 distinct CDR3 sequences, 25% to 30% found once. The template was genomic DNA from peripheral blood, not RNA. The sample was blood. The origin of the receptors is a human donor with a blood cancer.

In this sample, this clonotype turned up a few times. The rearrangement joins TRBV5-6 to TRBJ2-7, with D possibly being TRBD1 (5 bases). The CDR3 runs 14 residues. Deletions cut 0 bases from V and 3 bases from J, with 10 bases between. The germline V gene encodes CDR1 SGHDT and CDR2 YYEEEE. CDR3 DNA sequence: TGTGCCAGCAGCTTGGGTCAGGGTAGCTACGAGCAGTACTTC. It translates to CASSLGQGSYEQYF.

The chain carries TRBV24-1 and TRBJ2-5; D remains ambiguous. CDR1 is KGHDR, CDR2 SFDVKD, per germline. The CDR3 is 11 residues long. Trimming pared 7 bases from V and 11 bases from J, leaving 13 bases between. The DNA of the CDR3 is TGTGCCACCAGCGCCGGCGACCAGCAGTACTTC. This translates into CATSAGDQQYF.

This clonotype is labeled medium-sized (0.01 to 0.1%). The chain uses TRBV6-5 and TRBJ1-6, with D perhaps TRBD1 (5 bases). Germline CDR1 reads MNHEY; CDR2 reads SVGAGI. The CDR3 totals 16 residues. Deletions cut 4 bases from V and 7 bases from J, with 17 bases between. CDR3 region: CASSFPRGGENSPLHF. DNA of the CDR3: TGTGCCAGCAGTTTCCCCCGCGGGGGTGAGAATTCACCCCTCCACTTT.

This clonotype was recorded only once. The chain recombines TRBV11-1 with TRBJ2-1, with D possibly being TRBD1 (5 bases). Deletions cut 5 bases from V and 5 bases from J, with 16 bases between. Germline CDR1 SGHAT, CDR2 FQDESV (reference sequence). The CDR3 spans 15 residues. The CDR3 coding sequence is TGTGCCAGCAGCCAAGGGGCAGGCCCAAACAATGAGCAGTTCTTC. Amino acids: CASSQGAGPNNEQFF.

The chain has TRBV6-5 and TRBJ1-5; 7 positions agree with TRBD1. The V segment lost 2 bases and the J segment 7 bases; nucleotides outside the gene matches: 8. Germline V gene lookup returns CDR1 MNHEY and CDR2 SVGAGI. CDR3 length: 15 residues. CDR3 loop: CASSYTGQREQPQHF. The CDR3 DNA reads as TGTGCCAGCAGTTACACGGGACAGCGAGAACAGCCCCAGCATTTT.

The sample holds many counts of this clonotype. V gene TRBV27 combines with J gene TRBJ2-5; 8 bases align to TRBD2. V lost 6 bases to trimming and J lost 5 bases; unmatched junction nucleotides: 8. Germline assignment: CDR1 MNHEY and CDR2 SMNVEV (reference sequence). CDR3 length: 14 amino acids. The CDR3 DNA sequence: TGTGCCAGCAGCGCGGGGGGCCGGGGGGAGACCCAGTACTTC. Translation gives CASSAGGRGETQYF.

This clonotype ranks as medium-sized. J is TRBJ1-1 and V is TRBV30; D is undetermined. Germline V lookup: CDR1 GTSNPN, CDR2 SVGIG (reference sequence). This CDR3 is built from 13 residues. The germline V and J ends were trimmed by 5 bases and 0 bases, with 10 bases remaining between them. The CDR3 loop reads CAWLGSMNTEAFF. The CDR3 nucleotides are TGTGCCTGGCTCGGGAGCATGAACACTGAAGCTTTCTTT.

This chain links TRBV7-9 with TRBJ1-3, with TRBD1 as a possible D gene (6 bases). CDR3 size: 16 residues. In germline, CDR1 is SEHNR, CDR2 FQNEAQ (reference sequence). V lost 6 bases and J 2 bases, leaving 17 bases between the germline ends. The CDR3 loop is CASSSIRGETGNTIYF. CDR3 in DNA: TGTGCCAGCAGTTCTATTAGGGGGGAGACTGGAAACACCATATATTTT.

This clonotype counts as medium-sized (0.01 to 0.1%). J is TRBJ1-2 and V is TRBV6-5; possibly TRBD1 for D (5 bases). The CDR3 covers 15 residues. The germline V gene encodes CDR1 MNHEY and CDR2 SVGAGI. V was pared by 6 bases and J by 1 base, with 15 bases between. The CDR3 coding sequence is TGTGCCAGCAGCCACCGCGGGGACCGTAACTATGGCTACACCTTC. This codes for CASSHRGDRNYGYTF.

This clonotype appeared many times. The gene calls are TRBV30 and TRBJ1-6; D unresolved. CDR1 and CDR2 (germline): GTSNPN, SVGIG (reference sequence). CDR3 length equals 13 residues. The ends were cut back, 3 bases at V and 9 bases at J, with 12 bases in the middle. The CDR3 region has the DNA TGTGCCTGGAGGGCTACCCGCGGTTCACCCCTCCACTTT. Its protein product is CAWRATRGSPLHF.

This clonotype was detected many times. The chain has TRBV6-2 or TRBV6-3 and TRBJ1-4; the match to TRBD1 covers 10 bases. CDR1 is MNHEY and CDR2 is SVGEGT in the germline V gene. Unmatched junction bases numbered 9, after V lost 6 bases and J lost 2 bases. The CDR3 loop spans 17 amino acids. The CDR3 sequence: CASRPAGTGETNEKLFF. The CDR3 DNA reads TGTGCCAGCAGGCCCGCCGGGACAGGGGAGACTAATGAAAAACTGTTTTTT.

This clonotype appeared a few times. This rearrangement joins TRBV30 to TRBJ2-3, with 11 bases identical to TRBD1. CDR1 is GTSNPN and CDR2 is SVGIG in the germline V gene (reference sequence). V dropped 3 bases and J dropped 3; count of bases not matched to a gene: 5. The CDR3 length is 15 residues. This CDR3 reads CAWSRGQGATDTQYF. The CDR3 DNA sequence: TGTGCCTGGAGCCGCGGACAGGGGGCGACAGATACGCAGTATTTT.

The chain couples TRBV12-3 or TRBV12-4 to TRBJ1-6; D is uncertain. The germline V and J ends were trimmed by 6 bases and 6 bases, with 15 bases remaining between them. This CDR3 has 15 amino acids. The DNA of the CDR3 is TGTGCCAGCAGCACCGGCGGGGTAGGTAATTCACCCCTCCACTTT. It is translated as CASSTGGVGNSPLHF.

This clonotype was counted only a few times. The CDR3 DNA sequence: TGTGCCAGCAGTTACCGAGAGACAGGGGCCATCCACTTT. Translating it yields CASSYRETGAIHF. This sequence joins TRBV6-5 and TRBJ1-6, with 8 bases identical to TRBD1. Trimming cost V 2 bases and J 17 bases; bases outside gene matches: 8. The germline gives CDR1 MNHEY, CDR2 SVGAGI. The CDR3 contains 13 residues.

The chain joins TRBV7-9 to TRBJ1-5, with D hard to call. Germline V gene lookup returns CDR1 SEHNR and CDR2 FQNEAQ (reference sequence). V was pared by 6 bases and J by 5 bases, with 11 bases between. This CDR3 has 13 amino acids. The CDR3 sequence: CASRTQQYQPQHF. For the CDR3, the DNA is TGTGCCAGCAGGACCCAGCAATATCAGCCCCAGCATTTT.